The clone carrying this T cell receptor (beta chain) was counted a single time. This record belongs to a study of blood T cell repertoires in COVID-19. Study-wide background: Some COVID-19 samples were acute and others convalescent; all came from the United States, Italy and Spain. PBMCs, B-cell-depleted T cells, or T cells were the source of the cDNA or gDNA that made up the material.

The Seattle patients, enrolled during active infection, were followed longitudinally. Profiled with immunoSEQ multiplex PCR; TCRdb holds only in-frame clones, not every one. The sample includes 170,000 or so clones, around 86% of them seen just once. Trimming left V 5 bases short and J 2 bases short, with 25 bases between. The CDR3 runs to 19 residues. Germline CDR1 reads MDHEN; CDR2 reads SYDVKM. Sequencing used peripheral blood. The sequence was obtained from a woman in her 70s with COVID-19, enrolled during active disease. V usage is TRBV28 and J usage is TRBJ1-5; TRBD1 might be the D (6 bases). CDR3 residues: CASSRPAMAGTRGNQPQHF. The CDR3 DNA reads TGTGCCAGCAGTCGCCCCGCGATGGCAGGGACAAGGGGCAATCAGCCCCAGCATTTT.